This T cell receptor beta chain was captured in a study of shared clonotypes between healthy human individuals. This table comes from immunoSEQ multiplex PCR, and its TCRdb copy is limited to in-frame clones, with some not included. The table has hundreds of thousands of clones, roughly 96% seen once; the top ten hold around 0.12%. There are 14 residues in the CDR3. Per the germline V gene, CDR1 is LGHNA and CDR2 is YNFKEQ. The germline V and J ends were trimmed by 0 bases and 2 bases, with 5 bases remaining between them. CD8 cells classed as naive were CD45RO-negative and positively selected for CCR7, excluding terminally differentiated effector memory CD45RA+ cells.

Specimen: naive CD8+ T cells sorted from blood. The TCR comes from a woman in her thirties in good health. The chain recombines TRBV4-2 with TRBJ1-5; no clear D gene. The DNA for the CDR3 is TGTGCCAGCAGCCAAGAGAGGGGCAATCAGCCCCAGCATTTT. It encodes CASSQERGNQPQHF.